This entry lists 30 T cell receptor beta chains sequenced from one sample in a study of blood T cell repertoires in COVID-19. Sequenced by immunoSEQ multiplex PCR; TCRdb stores in-frame clones only, minus some. The data show about 77,000 clones, with about 92% seen just once and 16% held by the top ten. Sequencing was performed on peripheral blood. The receptors were sampled from an elderly woman with active or convalescent COVID-19.

This clone is a singleton in its sample. This rearrangement joins TRBV18 to TRBJ2-7; 9 nucleotides align to TRBD1. The germline V gene has CDR1 KGHSH and CDR2 LQKENI. This CDR3 comprises 15 residues. The V segment lost 3 bases and the J segment 2 bases; nucleotides outside the gene matches: 5. The CDR3 is CASSPSDRGPYEQYF. Written as DNA, the CDR3 is TGTGCCAGCTCACCTTCGGACAGGGGCCCCTACGAGCAGTACTTC.

V and J are TRBV7-9 and TRBJ1-1, with D tentatively TRBD1 (5 bases). V was cut by 0 bases and J by 4 bases, with 9 bases left in between. There are 14 residues in the CDR3. Germline assignment: CDR1 SEHNR and CDR2 FQNEAQ (reference sequence). This CDR3 reads CASSLASGITEAFF. DNA for the CDR3: TGTGCCAGCAGCTTAGCATCAGGGATCACTGAAGCTTTCTTT.

V and J are TRBV7-2 and TRBJ2-7; 7 positions match TRBD1. Per germline, CDR1 SGHTA and CDR2 FQGNSA. There are 14 residues in the CDR3. Trimming took 0 bases from V and 2 from J; bases not matched to a gene: 1. CDR3 nucleotides: TGTGCCAGCAGCTTAGCCGGGACAGCCTACGAGCAGTACTTC. This encodes CASSLAGTAYEQYF.

This clone is a singleton in its sample. V usage is TRBV27 and J usage is TRBJ1-1; possible D gene TRBD1, 5 bases. Germline loops: CDR1 MNHEY, CDR2 SMNVEV (reference sequence). Trimming removed 1 base at V and 2 bases at J, with 8 bases between. The CDR3 spans 14 residues. CDR3 sequence reads: CASSLLDTNTEAFF. CDR3 sequence (DNA): TGTGCCAGCAGTTTATTGGACACAAACACTGAAGCTTTCTTT.

The chain combines TRBV27 with TRBJ1-1; the D is unclear. The CDR3 covers 13 residues. V gave up 2 bases and J gave up 5 bases, with 9 bases separating them. CDR1 and CDR2 (germline): MNHEY, SMNVEV (reference sequence). CDR3 region: CASSLGRTTEAFF. In DNA, the CDR3 is TGTGCCAGCAGTTTAGGCAGAACGACTGAAGCTTTCTTT.

This clone is a singleton in its sample. In nucleotides, the CDR3 is TGTGCCAGCTCACCACGTCTCGGGTCCAGGGGGGAACAAGAGACCCAGTACTTC. It specifies CASSPRLGSRGEQETQYF. This chain uses TRBV18 with TRBJ2-5; the D gene is possibly TRBD1 (7 bases). V was cut by 1 base and J by 2 bases, with 20 bases left in between. CDR3 length equals 18 residues. Germline V gene lookup returns CDR1 KGHSH and CDR2 LQKENI.

The chain recombines TRBV5-1 with TRBJ1-2; 7 positions match TRBD1. The CDR3 totals 13 residues. V dropped 4 bases and J dropped 2; count of bases not matched to a gene: 2. Germline V lookup: CDR1 SGHRS, CDR2 YFSETQ. This chain's CDR3 is CASSPDRNYGYTF. CDR3 coding DNA: TGCGCCAGCAGCCCGGACAGGAACTATGGCTACACCTTC.

The rearrangement joins TRBV6-6 to TRBJ1-6; D is ambiguous. CDR1 is MNHNY, CDR2 SVGAGI, per germline (reference sequence). CDR3 length equals 15 residues. The V gene lost 5 bases and the J gene lost 9 bases, with 17 bases spanning the gap. The CDR3 region has the DNA TGTGCCAGCAGTCTCAATGAGTTTAAGCGTTCACCCCTCCACTTT. This codes for CASSLNEFKRSPLHF.

The rearrangement uses TRBV5-1 and TRBJ1-4; tentatively, D is TRBD1 (5 bases). This CDR3 has 14 residues. Germline assignment: CDR1 SGHRS and CDR2 YFSETQ. The V gene lost 5 bases and the J gene lost 5 bases, with 13 bases spanning the gap. This chain's CDR3 is CASRRTGPNEKLFF. The CDR3 DNA sequence: TGCGCCAGCAGACGAACAGGACCCAATGAAAAACTGTTTTTT. Full variable domain (missing parts from reference TRBV5-1 and TRBJ1-4): KAGVTQTPRYLIKTRGQQVTLSCSPISGHRSVSWYQQTPGQGLQFLFEYFSETQRNKGNFPGRFSGRQFSNSRSEMNVSTLELGDSALYLCASRRTGPNEKLFFGSGTQLSVL.

This chain uses TRBV4-3 with TRBJ1-1, with a weak D call TRBD1 (5 bases). Germline-derived CDR1 and CDR2 are LGHNA and YSLEER. The CDR3 is 17 residues long. Trimming pared 6 bases from V and 3 bases from J, leaving 23 bases between. This CDR3 reads CASSSGREVGIDTEAFF. The CDR3 DNA reads TGCGCCAGCAGTTCAGGCAGGGAGGTAGGGATAGACACTGAAGCTTTCTTT.

The chain is built from TRBV5-5 and TRBJ1-4, with TRBD1 matching 7 bases. Germline loops: CDR1 SGHKS, CDR2 YYEKEE (reference sequence). CDR3 length: 14 residues. V was clipped by 4 bases and J by 4 bases; unmatched bases: 4. The CDR3, as DNA: TGTGCCAGCAGCGAGGGACAGTTTAATGAAAAACTGTTTTTT. This sequence encodes CASSEGQFNEKLFF.

This chain uses TRBV2 with TRBJ1-5, with 8 bases that match TRBD1. This CDR3 is 14 amino acids long. After removal of 6 bases from V and 11 bases from J, the junction contained 12 bases not matched to a gene. Germline loops: CDR1 SNHLY, CDR2 FYNNEI. CDR3 amino acids: CASSAGQGTWAQHF. CDR3 sequence (DNA): TGTGCCAGCAGCGCCGGACAGGGCACGTGGGCCCAGCATTTT.

The chain is built from TRBV24-1 and TRBJ1-2; a weak D match, TRBD1 (6 bases). V lost 3 bases, J lost 4 bases, and 14 bases lay in between. From germline, CDR1 is KGHDR and CDR2 SFDVKD. The CDR3 runs to 15 residues. DNA of the CDR3: TGTGCCACCAGTGATCCCCTGGGGGCAGGCTATGGCTACACCTTC. Its translation: CATSDPLGAGYGYTF.

The rearrangement links TRBV4-2 to TRBJ2-3; 15 nucleotides agree with TRBD2. The V segment lost 1 base and the J segment 4 bases; nucleotides outside the gene matches: 3. This CDR3 region has 17 residues. The germline V gene has CDR1 LGHNA and CDR2 YNFKEQ. In nucleotides, the CDR3 is TGTGCCAGCAGCCAAGTAGGACTAGCGGGGGGGCCAGATACGCAGTATTTT. Its translation is CASSQVGLAGGPDTQYF.

The chain carries TRBV7-8 and TRBJ1-5; 7 bases map to TRBD1. This CDR3 comprises 18 residues. The germline CDR1 and CDR2 sequences are SGHVS and FQNEAQ. Unmatched junction bases numbered 16, after V lost 7 bases and J lost 1 base. The CDR3 DNA follows: TGTGCCAGCACCCTCTCCAGGACAGGTGACCCAAGCAATCAGCCCCAGCATTTT. This translates into CASTLSRTGDPSNQPQHF.

The gene calls are TRBV6-1 and TRBJ1-6; 7 bases are shared with TRBD1. The germline CDR1 and CDR2 sequences are MNHNS and SASEGT. With 1 base clipped from V and 7 bases from J, the junction kept 4 bases outside the gene matches. The CDR3 totals 15 residues. CDR3 in DNA: TGTGCCAGCAGTGAAGTTGAGACAGGGAATTCACCCCTCCACTTT. Encoded protein: CASSEVETGNSPLHF.

This chain links TRBV27 with TRBJ2-5; 8 bases line up with TRBD2. The CDR3 is made up of 14 amino acids. Losses at the gene ends were 6 bases for V and 5 bases for J; bases not matched to a gene: 8. Germline V gives CDR1 MNHEY, CDR2 SMNVEV (reference sequence). The CDR3 loop reads CASRPSSGRETQYF. For the CDR3, the DNA is TGTGCCAGCAGACCCTCTAGCGGGCGGGAGACCCAGTACTTC.

The chain couples TRBV6-2 or TRBV6-3 to TRBJ2-7; 7 nucleotides align to TRBD2. This CDR3 has 14 residues. Germline loops: CDR1 MNHEY, CDR2 SVGEGT. The V gene end was trimmed by 6 bases and the J gene end by 1 base; junction bases not matched to a gene: 6. CDR3 nucleotides: TGTGCCAGCAGCCCCTGGGGGGGGTCCTACGAGCAGTACTTC. It is translated as CASSPWGGSYEQYF.

The V and J genes are TRBV6-2 or TRBV6-3 and TRBJ2-5, with D tentatively TRBD2 (6 bases). The V gene lost 0 bases and the J gene lost 9 bases, with 8 bases spanning the gap. The CDR3 runs to 12 residues. CDR1 MNHEY and CDR2 SVGEGT come from the germline V gene. The CDR3 bases are TGTGCCAGCAGTTACTCGACGGGGGCCCAGTACTTC. This codes for CASSYSTGAQYF.

This clone was detected only once. The chain carries TRBV30 and TRBJ2-2, with D tentatively TRBD1 (6 bases). Deletions cut 5 bases from V and 2 bases from J, with 9 bases between. In germline, CDR1 is GTSNPN, CDR2 SVGIG (reference sequence). The CDR3 length is 13 residues. In DNA form, the CDR3 reads TGTGCCTGGGGGGGCCCCAACACCGGGGAGCTGTTTTTT. The encoded protein is CAWGGPNTGELFF. The whole variable domain, remainder taken from reference TRBV30 and TRBJ2-2, is SQTIHQWPATLVQPVGSPLSLECTVEGTSNPNLYWYRQAAGRGLQLLFYSVGIGQISSEVPQNLSASRPQDRQFILSSKKLLLSDSGFYLCAWGGPNTGELFFGEGSRLTVL.

This chain joins TRBV6-4 and TRBJ2-1; D is perhaps TRBD2 (6 bases). This CDR3 comprises 15 residues. V was pared by 3 bases and J by 0 bases, with 9 bases between. Germline values: CDR1 MRHNA, CDR2 SNTAGT. The CDR3 here is CASSELGGSYNEQFF. The CDR3 nucleotides read TGTGCCAGCAGTGAGTTGGGGGGCTCCTACAATGAGCAGTTCTTC.

This sequence joins TRBV19 and TRBJ2-3; 7 positions agree with TRBD1. The CDR3 covers 15 residues. The V segment lost 3 bases and the J segment 3 bases; nucleotides outside the gene matches: 6. The germline gives CDR1 LNHDA, CDR2 SQIVND (reference sequence). The CDR3 bases are TGTGCCAGTAGTATCCGACAGGGCCGGACAGATACGCAGTATTTT. It is translated as CASSIRQGRTDTQYF.

The chain links TRBV9 to TRBJ2-6; no reliable D call. CDR3 length: 16 residues. The ends were cut back, 0 bases at V and 0 bases at J, with 7 bases in the middle. The V gene's germline CDR1 is SGDLS and CDR2 YYNGEE. CDR3 protein: CASSVEENSGANVLTF. The CDR3 DNA sequence: TGTGCCAGCAGCGTAGAAGAGAACTCTGGGGCCAACGTCCTGACTTTC.

The rearrangement uses TRBV7-2 and TRBJ2-6; 8 positions match TRBD1. V gave up 4 bases and J gave up 4 bases; unmatched junction bases: 9. The CDR3 extends over 17 amino acids. Per the germline V gene, CDR1 is SGHTA and CDR2 is FQGNSA. CDR3 bases: TGTGCCAGCAGCTCCCCCGGACAGGGAGAGGGGGCCAACGTCCTGACTTTC. As protein: CASSSPGQGEGANVLTF.

The genes are TRBV9 and TRBJ1-1; D possibly corresponds to TRBD1 (5 bases). The CDR3 is 15 amino acids. The V end was cut by 3 bases, the J end by 5 bases, with 17 bases between. Per germline, CDR1 SGDLS and CDR2 YYNGEE. This CDR3 is CASSEGGQGRTEAFF. CDR3 sequence (DNA): TGTGCCAGCAGCGAGGGAGGGCAGGGCAGGACTGAAGCTTTCTTT.

The V gene is TRBV7-2, the J gene TRBJ2-5; 8 nucleotides match TRBD2. Germline assignment: CDR1 SGHTA and CDR2 FQGNSA. The junction had 9 bases not matched to a gene; V was cut back by 4 bases and J by 2 bases. This CDR3 is built from 16 residues. The CDR3 is CASSSSGGRRQETQYF. The CDR3 DNA reads as TGTGCCAGCAGCTCGAGCGGGGGCCGGAGGCAAGAGACCCAGTACTTC.

The chain employs TRBV28 and TRBJ1-1, with a weak D call TRBD1 (6 bases). V was shortened by 3 bases and J by 11 bases, with 25 bases between the two germline ends. The CDR3 consists of 16 residues. CDR1 is MDHEN, CDR2 SYDVKM, per germline. Here the CDR3 reads CASSFSPWGPSPAAFF. The CDR3 region has the DNA TGTGCCAGCAGTTTTAGTCCTTGGGGGCCCTCCCCGGCCGCTTTCTTT. The full variable domain, its missing parts supplied by reference TRBV28 and TRBJ1-1, is DVKVTQSSRYLVKRTGEKVFLECVQDMDHENMFWYRQDPGLGLRLIYFSYDVKMKEKGDIPEGYSVSREKKERFSLILESASTNQTSMYLCASSFSPWGPSPAAFFGQGTRLTVV.

This chain links TRBV5-3 with TRBJ1-5, with TRBD1 matching over 9 bases. TRBV5-3 qualifies as an ORF whose function is uncertain. The CDR3 loop spans 18 amino acids. The V gene end was trimmed by 3 bases and the J gene end by 4 bases; junction bases not matched to a gene: 14. The CDR3 DNA is TGTGCCAGAAGCTCCACTACCCCCAGGGACAGGGTTAATCAGCCCCAGCATTTT. It specifies CARSSTTPRDRVNQPQHF.

The CDR3 region has the DNA TGCAGTGCTAGTCTCCTTCCGGGACAGACCTACGAGCAGTACTTC. Its translation is CSASLLPGQTYEQYF. J is TRBJ2-7 and V is TRBV20-1; 7 positions agree with TRBD1. CDR3 length equals 15 residues. V was pared by 3 bases and J by 2 bases, with 10 bases of the junction left unmatched. Germline V lookup: CDR1 DFQATT, CDR2 SNEGSKA (reference sequence).

The chain has TRBV2 and TRBJ2-3; D ambiguous. The V end lost 2 bases, the J end lost 10 bases, and 10 bases lay between the germline ends. Per the germline V gene, CDR1 is SNHLY and CDR2 is FYNNEI. There are 12 residues in the CDR3. CDR3 in amino acids: CASSEWAPSQYF. The CDR3 DNA is TGTGCCAGCAGTGAATGGGCCCCATCGCAGTATTTT.